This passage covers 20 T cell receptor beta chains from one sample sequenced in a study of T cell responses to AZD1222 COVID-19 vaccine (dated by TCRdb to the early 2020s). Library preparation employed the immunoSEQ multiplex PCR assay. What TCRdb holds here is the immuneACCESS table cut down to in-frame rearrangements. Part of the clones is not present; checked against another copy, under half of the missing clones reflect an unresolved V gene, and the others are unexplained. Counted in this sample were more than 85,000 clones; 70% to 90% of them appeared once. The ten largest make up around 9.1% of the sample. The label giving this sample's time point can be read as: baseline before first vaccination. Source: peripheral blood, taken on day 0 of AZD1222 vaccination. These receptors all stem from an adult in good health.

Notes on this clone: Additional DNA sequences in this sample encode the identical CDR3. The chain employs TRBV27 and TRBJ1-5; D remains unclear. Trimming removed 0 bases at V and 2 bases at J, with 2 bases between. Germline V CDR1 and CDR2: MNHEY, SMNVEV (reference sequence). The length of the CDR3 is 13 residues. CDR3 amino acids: CASSLSGNQPQHF. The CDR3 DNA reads TGTGCCAGCAGTTTATCGGGCAATCAGCCCCAGCATTTT.

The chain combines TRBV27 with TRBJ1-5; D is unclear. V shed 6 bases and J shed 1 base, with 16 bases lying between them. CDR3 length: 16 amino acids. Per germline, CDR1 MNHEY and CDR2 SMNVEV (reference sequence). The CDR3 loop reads CASSRHHPRSNQPQHF. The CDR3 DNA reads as TGTGCCAGCAGCCGCCACCATCCACGGAGCAATCAGCCCCAGCATTTT.

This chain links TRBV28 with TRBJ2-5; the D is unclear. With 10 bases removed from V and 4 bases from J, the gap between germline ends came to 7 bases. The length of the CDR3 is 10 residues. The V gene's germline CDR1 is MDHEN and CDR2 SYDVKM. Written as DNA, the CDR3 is TGTGCCACCCTTGGAGAGACCCAGTACTTC. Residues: CATLGETQYF.

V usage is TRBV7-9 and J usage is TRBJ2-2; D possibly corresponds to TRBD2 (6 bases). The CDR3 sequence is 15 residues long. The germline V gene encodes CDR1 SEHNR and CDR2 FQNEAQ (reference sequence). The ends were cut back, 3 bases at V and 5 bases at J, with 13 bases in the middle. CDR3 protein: CASSLPGVGTGELFF. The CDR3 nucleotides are TGTGCCAGCAGCTTGCCGGGAGTAGGTACCGGGGAGCTGTTTTTT.

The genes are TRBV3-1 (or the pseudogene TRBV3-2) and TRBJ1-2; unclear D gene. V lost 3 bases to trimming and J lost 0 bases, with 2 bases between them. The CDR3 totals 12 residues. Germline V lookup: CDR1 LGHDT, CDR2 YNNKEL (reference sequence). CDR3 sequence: CASSQSNYGYTF. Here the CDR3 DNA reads TGTGCCAGCAGCCAGTCTAACTATGGCTACACCTTC.

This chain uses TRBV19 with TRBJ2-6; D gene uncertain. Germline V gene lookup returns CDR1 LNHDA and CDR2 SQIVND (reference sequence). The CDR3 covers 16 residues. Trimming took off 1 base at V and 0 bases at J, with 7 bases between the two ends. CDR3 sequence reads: CASSIVPSSGANVLTF. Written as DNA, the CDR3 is TGTGCCAGTAGTATAGTCCCCAGCTCTGGGGCCAACGTCCTGACTTTC.

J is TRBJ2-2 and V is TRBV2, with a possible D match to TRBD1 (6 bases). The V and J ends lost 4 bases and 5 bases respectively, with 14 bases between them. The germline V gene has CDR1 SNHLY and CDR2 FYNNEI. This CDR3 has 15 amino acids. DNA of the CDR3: TGTGCCAGCAGTGGGACGTGGGGGCTAACCGGGGAGCTGTTTTTT. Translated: CASSGTWGLTGELFF.

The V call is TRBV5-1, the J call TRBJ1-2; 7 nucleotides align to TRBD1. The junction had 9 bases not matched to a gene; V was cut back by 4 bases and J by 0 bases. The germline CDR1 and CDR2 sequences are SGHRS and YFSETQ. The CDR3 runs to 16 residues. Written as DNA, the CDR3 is TGCGCCAGCAGCCCGAAACCCGGGACAGCTAACTATGGCTACACCTTC. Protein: CASSPKPGTANYGYTF.

The CDR3 DNA follows: TGTGCCAGCAGTTTAGACCTCCTTGGGACAGGGCGAGAGGAGACCCAGTACTTC. Its translation is CASSLDLLGTGREETQYF. The chain is built from TRBV28 and TRBJ2-5, with 9 bases matching TRBD1. The germline V gene encodes CDR1 MDHEN and CDR2 SYDVKM. V lost 2 bases and J lost 5; bases outside the gene matches: 15. The CDR3 loop spans 18 amino acids.

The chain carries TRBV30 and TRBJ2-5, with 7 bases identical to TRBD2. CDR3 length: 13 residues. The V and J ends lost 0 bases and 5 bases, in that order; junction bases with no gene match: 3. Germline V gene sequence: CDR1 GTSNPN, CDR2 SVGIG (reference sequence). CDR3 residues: CAWSVRAGETQYF. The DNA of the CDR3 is TGTGCCTGGAGTGTCCGAGCGGGGGAGACCCAGTACTTC.

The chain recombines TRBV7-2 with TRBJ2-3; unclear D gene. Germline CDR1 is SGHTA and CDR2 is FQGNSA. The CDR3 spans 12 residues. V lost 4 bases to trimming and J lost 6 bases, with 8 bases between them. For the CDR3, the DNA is TGTGCCAGCAGCTCCGTATGGGATACGCAGTATTTT. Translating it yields CASSSVWDTQYF.

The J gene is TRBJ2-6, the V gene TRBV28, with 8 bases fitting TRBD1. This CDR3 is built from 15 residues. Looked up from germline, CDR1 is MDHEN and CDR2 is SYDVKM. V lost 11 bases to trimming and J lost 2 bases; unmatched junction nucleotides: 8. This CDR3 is CAADRGATGANVLTF. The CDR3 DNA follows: TGTGCCGCAGACAGGGGCGCCACTGGGGCCAACGTCCTGACTTTC.

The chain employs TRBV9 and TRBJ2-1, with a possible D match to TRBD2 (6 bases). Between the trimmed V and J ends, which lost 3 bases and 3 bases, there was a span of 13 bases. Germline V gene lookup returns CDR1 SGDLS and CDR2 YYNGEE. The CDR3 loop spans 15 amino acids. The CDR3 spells CASSGTGRYYNEQFF. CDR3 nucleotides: TGTGCCAGCAGCGGGACCGGGAGATACTACAATGAGCAGTTCTTC. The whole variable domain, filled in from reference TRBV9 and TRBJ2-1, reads DSGVTQTPKHLITATGQRVTLRCSPRSGDLSVYWYQQSLDQGLQFLIQYYNGEERAKGNILERFSAQQFPDLHSELNLSSLELGDSALYFCASSGTGRYYNEQFFGPGTRLTVL.

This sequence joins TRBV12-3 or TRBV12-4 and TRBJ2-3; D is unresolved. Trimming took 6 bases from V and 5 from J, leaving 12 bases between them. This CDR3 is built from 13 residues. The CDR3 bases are TGTGCCAGCAGCCCCCCCACCAGAGATACGCAGTATTTT. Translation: CASSPPTRDTQYF.

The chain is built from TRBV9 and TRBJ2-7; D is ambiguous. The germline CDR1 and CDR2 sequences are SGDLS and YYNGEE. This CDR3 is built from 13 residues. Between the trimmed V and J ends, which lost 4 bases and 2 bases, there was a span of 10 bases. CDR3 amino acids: CASSIPPTYEQYF. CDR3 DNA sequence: TGTGCCAGCAGCATCCCACCCACCTACGAGCAGTACTTC.

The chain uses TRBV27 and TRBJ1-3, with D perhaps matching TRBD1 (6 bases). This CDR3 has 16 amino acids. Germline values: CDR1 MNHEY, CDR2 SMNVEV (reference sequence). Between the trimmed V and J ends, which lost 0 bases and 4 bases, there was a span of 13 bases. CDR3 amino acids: CASSLSGAFSGNTIYF. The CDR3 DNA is TGTGCCAGCAGTTTATCGGGGGCATTTTCAGGAAACACCATATATTTT.

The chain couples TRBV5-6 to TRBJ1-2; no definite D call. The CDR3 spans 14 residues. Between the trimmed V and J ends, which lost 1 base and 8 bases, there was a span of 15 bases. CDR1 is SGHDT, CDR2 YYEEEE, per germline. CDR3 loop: CASSLRRGRYGYTF. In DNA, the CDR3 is TGTGCCAGCAGCTTGCGGCGGGGAAGATACGGCTACACCTTC. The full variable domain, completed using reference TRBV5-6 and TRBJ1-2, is DAGVTQSPTHLIKTRGQQVTLRCSPKSGHDTVSWYQQALGQGPQFIFQYYEEEERQRGNFPDRFSGHQFPNYSSELNVNALLLGDSALYLCASSLRRGRYGYTFGSGTRLTVV.

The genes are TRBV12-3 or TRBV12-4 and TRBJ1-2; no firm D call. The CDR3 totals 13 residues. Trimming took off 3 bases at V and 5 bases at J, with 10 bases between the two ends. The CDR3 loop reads CASSFAGSYGYTF. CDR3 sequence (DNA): TGTGCCAGCAGTTTTGCGGGATCTTATGGCTACACCTTC.

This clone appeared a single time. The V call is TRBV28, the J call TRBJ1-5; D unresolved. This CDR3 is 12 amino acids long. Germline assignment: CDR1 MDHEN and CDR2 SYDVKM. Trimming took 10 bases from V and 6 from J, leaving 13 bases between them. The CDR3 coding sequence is TGTGCCACCTACAGTTTCGGTCAGCCCCAGCATTTT. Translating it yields CATYSFGQPQHF.

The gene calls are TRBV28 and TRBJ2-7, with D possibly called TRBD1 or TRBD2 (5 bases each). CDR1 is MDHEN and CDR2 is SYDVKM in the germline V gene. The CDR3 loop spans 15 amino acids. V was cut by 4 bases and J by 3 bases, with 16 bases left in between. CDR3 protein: CASSSPGAGLYEQYF. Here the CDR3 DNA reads TGTGCCAGCAGTTCCCCTGGGGCGGGTCTCTACGAGCAGTACTTC.